The 10 T cell receptor beta chains reported below all come from one sample, sequenced in a study of blood T cell repertoires in COVID-19. The table came from immunoSEQ multiplex PCR; TCRdb's copy has only in-frame clones and leaves some out. The sample has roughly 15,000 clones, around 80% seen once; the top ten hold roughly 26%. Sequenced: peripheral blood. The receptor set was obtained from a woman aged 70 to 79 with active COVID-19.

The chain joins TRBV7-3 to TRBJ2-3; D possibly corresponds to TRBD2 (6 bases). V was shortened by 0 bases and J by 1 base, with 17 bases between the two germline ends. The CDR3 consists of 18 residues. Germline values: CDR1 SGHTA, CDR2 FQGTGA. The CDR3 DNA reads TGTGCCAGCAGCTTAACCCGGGGGAGTGGTCCCCGCACAGATACGCAGTATTTT. Its translation: CASSLTRGSGPRTDTQYF.

The genes are TRBV7-6 and TRBJ1-1, with D perhaps TRBD1 (5 bases). Trimming stripped 5 bases from V and 4 bases from J, with 14 bases between. Per the germline V gene, CDR1 is SGHVS and CDR2 is FNYEAQ. This CDR3 region has 14 residues. The CDR3, as DNA: TGTGCCAGCAGCCCGGAAGAGACAGCCACTGAAGCTTTCTTT. It specifies CASSPEETATEAFF.

The chain joins TRBV15 to TRBJ2-7; TRBD2 aligns across 13 bases. With V trimmed by 4 bases and J by 6 bases, 6 bases remained unmatched. The CDR3 extends over 15 amino acids. Looked up from germline, CDR1 is LNHNV and CDR2 is YYDKDF (reference sequence). The CDR3 loop is CATSTSRTSGSEQYF. Written as DNA, the CDR3 is TGTGCCACCAGCACCAGTCGGACTAGCGGGAGCGAGCAGTACTTC.

This clone has just a few counts. The rearrangement joins TRBV4-3 to TRBJ2-1; 7 bases map to TRBD2. V lost 1 base and J lost 4; bases outside the gene matches: 7. Germline CDR1 is LGHNA and CDR2 is YSLEER. This CDR3 has 16 residues. Here the CDR3 reads CASSQALTSSYNEQFF. CDR3 coding DNA: TGCGCCAGCAGCCAAGCTTTGACTAGCTCTTACAATGAGCAGTTCTTC.

This clone showed up just once. The V gene is TRBV3-1 (or the pseudogene TRBV3-2), the J gene TRBJ2-5, with D possibly matching TRBD1 (6 bases). The CDR3 spans 13 residues. Germline CDR1 is LGHDT and CDR2 is YNNKEL (reference sequence). V was trimmed by 5 bases and J by 5 bases, leaving 12 bases between them. CDR3 bases: TGTGCCAGCAGCTCCCGGGACATGGAGACCCAGTACTTC. This gives the protein CASSSRDMETQYF.

The rearrangement uses TRBV9 and TRBJ2-7, with 7 bases aligning to TRBD2. The V gene end was trimmed by 2 bases and the J gene end by 3 bases; junction bases not matched to a gene: 8. The CDR3 contains 15 residues. Germline CDR1 and CDR2: SGDLS and YYNGEE. CDR3 amino acids: CASSVGGLQNYEQYF. The CDR3 region has the DNA TGTGCCAGCAGCGTCGGGGGGTTGCAGAACTACGAGCAGTACTTC.

The chain joins TRBV7-2 to TRBJ2-3, with TRBD2 identical over 8 bases. The V segment lost 5 bases and the J segment 4 bases; nucleotides outside the gene matches: 5. Germline loops: CDR1 SGHTA, CDR2 FQGNSA. The CDR3 covers 14 residues. CDR3 in amino acids: CASSPPGGPDTQYF. DNA of the CDR3: TGTGCCAGCAGCCCGCCGGGAGGGCCAGATACGCAGTATTTT.

The V gene is TRBV2, the J gene TRBJ2-2, with a possible D match to TRBD1 (6 bases). Germline V gene data show CDR1 as SNHLY and CDR2 as FYNNEI. Between the trimmed V and J ends, which lost 7 bases and 1 base, there was a span of 10 bases. The CDR3 is 14 amino acids. The CDR3 DNA reads TGTGCCAGCATTTGGACAGAGAACACCGGGGAGCTGTTTTTT. Its protein product is CASIWTENTGELFF.

This clone was seen once. This chain joins TRBV28 and TRBJ1-6, with D tentatively TRBD1 (6 bases). Germline CDR1 is MDHEN and CDR2 is SYDVKM. V dropped 5 bases and J dropped 3 bases, with 14 bases sitting between them. The CDR3 length is 16 residues. The CDR3 DNA reads TGTGCCAGCAGTAACCGAAGGGGGAACTATAATTCACCCCTCCACTTT. Its protein product is CASSNRRGNYNSPLHF.

The chain employs TRBV7-8 and TRBJ2-1; 8 nucleotides match TRBD2. The CDR3 sequence is 14 residues long. Germline CDR1 is SGHVS and CDR2 is FQNEAQ. Trimming at V came to 5 bases and at J to 6 bases, leaving 6 bases not matched to a gene. This chain's CDR3 is CASSRKAGVNEQFF. The CDR3 DNA sequence: TGTGCCAGCAGCCGAAAAGCGGGAGTCAATGAGCAGTTCTTC.